The 27 T cell receptor beta chains listed next were all sequenced from one sample in a study of CD8 T cells in Susac syndrome. Reverse transcription used about 0.45 to 1 ug RNA and random hexamers. TCRdb redid the calling of the immunoSEQ multiplex PCR reads with MiXCR, one entry per CDR3 protein. The sample has about 180,000 distinct CDR3 sequences, approximately 95% seen once. The sequenced material came from CD8+ T cells from PBMCs. The receptors originated from a human donor with multiple sclerosis.

This sequence joins TRBV29-1 and TRBJ2-7, with no clear D. Between the trimmed V and J ends, which lost 2 bases and 7 bases, there was a span of 9 bases. This CDR3 contains 11 residues. CDR1 is SQVTM and CDR2 is ANQGSEA in the germline V gene. This chain's CDR3 is CSVEYLGEQYF. In DNA form, the CDR3 reads TGCAGCGTTGAATATCTAGGGGAGCAGTACTTC.

The chain has TRBV7-9 and TRBJ2-1; D is possibly TRBD2 (6 bases). Trimming stripped 2 bases from V and 4 bases from J, with 15 bases between. This CDR3 comprises 16 residues. Germline CDR1 and CDR2: SEHNR and FQNEAQ (reference sequence). This chain's CDR3 is CASSLKWRLGYNEQFF. CDR3 coding DNA: TGTGCCAGCAGCTTAAAGTGGAGACTAGGATACAATGAGCAGTTCTTC.

The J gene is TRBJ2-5, the V gene TRBV7-9; D not resolved. The CDR3 contains 12 residues. From germline, CDR1 is SEHNR and CDR2 FQNEAQ (reference sequence). V was pared by 3 bases and J by 1 base, with 3 bases between. In DNA form, the CDR3 reads TGTGCCAGCAGCTTTTCCCAAGAGACCCAGTACTTC. Its translation: CASSFSQETQYF.

Only one count was recorded for this clonotype. The genes are TRBV6-6 and TRBJ2-3, with D possibly being TRBD2 (5 bases). V was shortened by 2 bases and J by 5 bases, with 8 bases between the two germline ends. The CDR3 totals 13 residues. The germline gives CDR1 MNHNY, CDR2 SVGAGI (reference sequence). The chain's CDR3 is CASSYPGRDTQYF. CDR3 bases: TGTGCCAGCAGTTACCCGGGGAGAGATACGCAGTATTTT.

The chain links TRBV6-5 to TRBJ1-2, with D unresolved. The V end was cut by 2 bases, the J end by 2 bases, with 6 bases between. From germline, CDR1 is MNHEY and CDR2 SVGAGI. This CDR3 is built from 13 residues. CDR3 in DNA: TGTGCCAGCAGTTACGCTGGGAACTATGGCTACACCTTC. This sequence encodes CASSYAGNYGYTF.

V is TRBV7-2 and J is TRBJ2-1, with 11 bases identical to TRBD2. Germline assignment: CDR1 SGHTA and CDR2 FQGNSA. The CDR3 extends over 15 amino acids. Germline trimming cut 2 bases from V and 6 bases from J; bases unmatched to any gene: 3. CDR3: CASSLLGTSGNEQFF. In DNA, the CDR3 is TGTGCCAGCAGCTTACTTGGGACTAGCGGCAATGAGCAGTTCTTC.

The genes are TRBV6-5 and TRBJ2-1; D might be TRBD1 (5 bases). Trimming removed 8 bases from V and 3 bases from J, with 8 bases in between. Germline CDR1 MNHEY, CDR2 SVGAGI. This CDR3 region has 12 residues. CDR3 nucleotide sequence: TGTGCCAGCGGTGACAGCTACAATGAGCAGTTCTTC. Protein: CASGDSYNEQFF.

The chain is built from TRBV5-4 and TRBJ2-7; D is unclear. This CDR3 spans 12 amino acids. V lost 2 bases and J lost 4, with 7 bases in between. Germline lookup yields CDR1 SGHNT and CDR2 YYREEE (reference sequence). Here the CDR3 reads CASSFFPYEQYF. DNA for the CDR3: TGTGCCAGCAGCTTCTTTCCTTACGAGCAGTACTTC.

This chain uses TRBV15 with TRBJ2-5, with no clear D. Trimming removed 0 bases at V and 7 bases at J, with 12 bases between. This CDR3 is built from 14 residues. Per germline, CDR1 LNHNV and CDR2 YYDKDF (reference sequence). CDR3 sequence (DNA): TGTGCCACCAGCAGAGAAGAGATGGAAGTGACCCAGTACTTC. Protein sequence: CATSREEMEVTQYF.

This chain connects TRBV20-1 to TRBJ2-7, with TRBD2 matching 11 bases. J was trimmed by 3 bases and V by 1 base; bases with no gene match: 2. Germline V CDR1 and CDR2: DFQATT, SNEGSKA (reference sequence). The CDR3 contains 14 residues. The CDR3 protein is CSARGLAGNYEQYF. The DNA for the CDR3 is TGCAGTGCTAGAGGACTAGCGGGAAACTACGAGCAGTACTTC.

The chain has TRBV27 and TRBJ2-3, with 10 bases identical to TRBD1. J was trimmed by 6 bases and V by 10 bases; bases with no gene match: 13. CDR1 is MNHEY, CDR2 SMNVEV, per germline (reference sequence). The CDR3 totals 15 residues. CDR3 nucleotide sequence: TGTGCCACTGAAAGGCTGGGACAGGGGACCGATACGCAGTATTTT. Its protein is CATERLGQGTDTQYF.

The count of this clonotype is one. V usage is TRBV18 and J usage is TRBJ2-1; no clear D gene. CDR3 length: 16 residues. Trimming removed 3 bases at V and 0 bases at J, with 12 bases between. Germline assignment: CDR1 KGHSH and CDR2 LQKENI. CDR3 DNA: TGTGCCAGCTCACCGATGGAAGCCCCCTCCTACAATGAGCAGTTCTTC. Translating it yields CASSPMEAPSYNEQFF.

This chain uses TRBV27 with TRBJ2-7; weak D call: TRBD2 (6 bases). The V end lost 2 bases, the J end lost 2 bases, and 10 bases lay between the germline ends. Germline values: CDR1 MNHEY, CDR2 SMNVEV (reference sequence). The CDR3 contains 14 residues. CDR3 sequence: CASSLGGITYEQYF. As DNA, the CDR3 is TGTGCCAGCAGTTTAGGAGGGATTACCTACGAGCAGTACTTC.

This clonotype was recorded once. The chain has TRBV2 and TRBJ2-1; perhaps TRBD2 as D (5 bases). This CDR3 is 16 amino acids long. V was cut by 3 bases and J by 8 bases, with 20 bases left in between. CDR1 SNHLY and CDR2 FYNNEI come from the germline V gene. This CDR3 reads CASSDEPDGGGDEQFF. The CDR3 DNA follows: TGTGCCAGCAGTGATGAACCTGACGGAGGTGGGGATGAGCAGTTCTTC.

This clonotype was seen a handful of times. V and J are TRBV5-1 and TRBJ2-7; 9 bases match TRBD2. This CDR3 is built from 14 residues. After removal of 0 bases from V and 5 bases from J, the junction contained 3 bases not matched to a gene. Germline V gene data show CDR1 as SGHRS and CDR2 as YFSETQ. The CDR3 sequence: CASSLEREVDEQYF. The CDR3 DNA follows: TGCGCCAGCAGCTTGGAGCGGGAGGTAGACGAGCAGTACTTC.

This sequence joins TRBV5-1 and TRBJ2-7; D is possibly TRBD2 (5 bases). The germline V gene has CDR1 SGHRS and CDR2 YFSETQ. CDR3 length: 16 amino acids. V lost 0 bases, J lost 9 bases, and 22 bases lay in between. The CDR3, as DNA: TGCGCCAGCAGCTTGGGTCCCAGTACGAGGGATTTTTGGCAGTACTTC. It encodes CASSLGPSTRDFWQYF.

The chain has TRBV28 and TRBJ1-2; unclear D gene. The length of the CDR3 is 13 residues. Trimming pared 5 bases from V and 2 bases from J, leaving 9 bases between. Germline CDR1 MDHEN, CDR2 SYDVKM. The CDR3 protein is CASSPTTNYGYTF. CDR3 in DNA: TGTGCCAGCAGTCCGACTACCAACTATGGCTACACCTTC.

V is TRBV18 and J is TRBJ1-5; 9 bases match TRBD1. The V segment lost 5 bases and the J segment 8 bases; nucleotides outside the gene matches: 10. The CDR3 spans 15 residues. Germline CDR1 is KGHSH and CDR2 is LQKENI. The CDR3 DNA reads as TGTGCCAGCTCAGGAAGGGACAGGGCAGGAGAGCCCCAGCATTTT. It translates to CASSGRDRAGEPQHF. The entire variable domain, with the rest obtained from reference TRBV18 and TRBJ1-5, is as follows: NAGVMQNPRHLVRRRGQEARLRCSPMKGHSHVYWYRQLPEEGLKFMVYLQKENIIDESGMPKERFSAEFPKEGPSILRIQQVVRGDSAAYFCASSGRDRAGEPQHFGDGTRLSIL.

The V and J genes are TRBV5-1 and TRBJ2-1; D is ambiguous. V was shortened by 1 base and J by 2 bases, with 10 bases between the two germline ends. The CDR3 totals 15 residues. From germline, CDR1 is SGHRS and CDR2 YFSETQ. CDR3 sequence: CASSLIPGTYNEQFF. CDR3 nucleotides: TGCGCCAGCAGCTTGATCCCGGGTACCTACAATGAGCAGTTCTTC.

The chain employs TRBV4-1 and TRBJ2-7, with 7 positions matching TRBD1. V gave up 4 bases and J gave up 3 bases; unmatched junction bases: 9. The CDR3 has 15 amino acids. CDR1 is MGHRA and CDR2 is YSYEKL in the germline V gene. CDR3 in amino acids: CASSPRDSVIYEQYF. As DNA, the CDR3 is TGCGCCAGCAGCCCCCGGGACAGCGTTATCTACGAGCAGTACTTC.

The chain recombines TRBV10-3 with TRBJ2-7, with TRBD1 matching over 9 bases. With 0 bases clipped from V and 6 bases from J, the junction kept 12 bases outside the gene matches. Germline V gene data show CDR1 as ENHRY and CDR2 as SYGVKD. This CDR3 region has 17 residues. The CDR3 DNA reads TGTGCCATCAGTGAGTCGATCGGGACAGGGAGCTTCGGCGAGCAGTACTTC. This translates into CAISESIGTGSFGEQYF.

The gene calls are TRBV27 and TRBJ2-1; D is unresolved. Germline V gene lookup returns CDR1 MNHEY and CDR2 SMNVEV (reference sequence). CDR3 length: 15 amino acids. Deletions cut 5 bases from V and 4 bases from J, with 15 bases between. The CDR3 nucleotides are TGTGCCAGCAGTCCCAAGGGCCCGTCATACAATGAGCAGTTCTTC. Its protein is CASSPKGPSYNEQFF.

The chain joins TRBV27 to TRBJ1-1; 7 bases match TRBD1. Per the germline V gene, CDR1 is MNHEY and CDR2 is SMNVEV (reference sequence). Unmatched junction bases numbered 7, after V lost 2 bases and J lost 1 base. This CDR3 has 16 amino acids. CDR3 sequence (DNA): TGTGCCAGCAGTTTACTTTCAGGGGGGGCGAACACTGAAGCTTTCTTT. Its translation is CASSLLSGGANTEAFF.

The J gene is TRBJ2-1, the V gene TRBV4-1; 9 bases map to TRBD2. V was clipped by 0 bases and J by 5 bases; unmatched bases: 2. The V gene's germline CDR1 is MGHRA and CDR2 YSYEKL. CDR3 length: 15 residues. Here the CDR3 reads CASSQEPSGNNEQFF. The CDR3 bases are TGCGCCAGCAGCCAAGAGCCTAGCGGGAACAATGAGCAGTTCTTC.

This clonotype was seen once. This sequence joins TRBV4-1 and TRBJ2-3, with no clear D. The V end was cut by 0 bases, the J end by 3 bases, with 7 bases between. Germline V gene data show CDR1 as MGHRA and CDR2 as YSYEKL. CDR3 length: 14 amino acids. The CDR3, as DNA: TGCGCCAGCAGCCAAGATTTAGTAACAGATACGCAGTATTTT. As protein: CASSQDLVTDTQYF.

J is TRBJ2-5 and V is TRBV24-1; 7 bases map to TRBD2. V shed 4 bases and J 2 bases; nucleotides not matched to a gene: 0. The CDR3 is 13 residues long. From germline, CDR1 is KGHDR and CDR2 SFDVKD. In DNA form, the CDR3 reads TGTGCCACCAGTGACGGGGGGCAAGAGACCCAGTACTTC. It specifies CATSDGGQETQYF.

This clonotype is a singleton in its sample. The chain is built from TRBV20-1 and TRBJ2-2, with D hard to call. This CDR3 is 11 amino acids long. V gave up 4 bases and J gave up 8 bases, with 8 bases separating them. The germline V gene has CDR1 DFQATT and CDR2 SNEGSKA (reference sequence). CDR3 sequence (DNA): TGCAGTGCTAAGCACTCTGGGGAGCTGTTTTTT. Protein sequence: CSAKHSGELFF.